The rows below give T cell receptor beta chains drawn from one sample of a study of beta chain features in type 1 diabetes. Generated by immunoSEQ multiplex PCR, the TCRdb table keeps only in-frame clones and is missing some. The sample has about 210,000 clones; 9.5% to 13% are singletons. Input material: central memory CD4+ T cells from blood. The source of these receptors is a man aged 18-30 years in good health. CDR3s include the opening cysteine and the closing phenylalanine or tryptophan. D genes are given only for firm matches. Some rows have no size entry. The others give once, few or many, or a class for an expanded clone.

clone size,J gene,V gene,D gene,CDR3 protein,CDR3 DNA
NA,TRBJ2-3,TRBV5-1,TRBD2,CASSFAGDADTQYF,TGCGCCAGCAGCTTTGCGGGGGACGCAGATACGCAGTATTTT
NA,TRBJ1-2,TRBV28,NA,CASSFGGGYGYTF,TGTGCCAGCAGTTTCGGGGGCGGCTATGGCTACACCTTC
few,TRBJ2-1,TRBV7-2,NA,CASSPSLRDPREQFF,TGTGCCAGCAGCCCAAGTCTCCGGGACCCCAGGGAGCAGTTCTTC
few,TRBJ2-1,TRBV11-1,NA,CASSLGRAGYNEQFF,TGTGCCAGCAGCTTAGGGCGGGCCGGCTACAATGAGCAGTTCTTC
few,TRBJ1-1,TRBV5-1,NA,CASSLVGAGYTEAFF,TGCGCCAGCAGCTTGGTAGGGGCCGGGTACACTGAAGCTTTCTTT
few,TRBJ2-5,TRBV25-1,TRBD1,CASSVGTGGRQETQYF,TGTGCCAGCAGCGTAGGGACAGGGGGCCGCCAAGAGACCCAGTACTTC
NA,TRBJ2-1,TRBV7-2,NA,CASRDAAHNEQFF,TGTGCCTCCCGGGACGCCGCCCACAATGAGCAGTTCTTC
many,TRBJ2-3,TRBV29-1,NA,CSVGPALDTQYF,TGCAGCGTTGGGCCCGCGCTCGATACGCAGTATTTT
few,TRBJ2-4,TRBV15,NA,CATSRGRGRAENIQYF,TGTGCCACCAGCAGAGGACGGGGTAGGGCGGAAAACATTCAGTACTTC
few,TRBJ2-3,TRBV6-4,TRBD1,CASSHLITGGTDTQYF,TGTGCCAGCAGCCACCTGATTACAGGGGGCACAGATACGCAGTATTTT
NA,TRBJ2-1,TRBV14,NA,CASSQGNYNEQFF,TGTGCCAGCAGCCAAGGGAACTACAATGAGCAGTTCTTC
NA,TRBJ2-5,TRBV7-6,NA,CASSSGEDETQYF,TGTGCCAGCAGTTCCGGGGAGGACGAGACCCAGTACTTC
few,TRBJ2-7,TRBV7-9,NA,CASSLVLGEQYF,TGTGCCAGCAGCTTAGTCCTCGGGGAGCAGTACTTC
NA,TRBJ2-1,TRBV7-8,TRBD2,CASSLLLAGGYNEQFF,TGTGCCAGCAGCTTACTACTAGCGGGAGGATACAATGAGCAGTTCTTC
NA,TRBJ2-6,TRBV7-3,NA,CASKVKGANVLTF,TGTGCCAGCAAAGTTAAAGGGGCCAACGTCCTGACTTTC
few,TRBJ2-7,TRBV27,TRBD2,CASSPDRLAGSYEQYF,TGTGCCAGCAGTCCAGACCGACTAGCGGGGTCCTACGAGCAGTACTTC
NA,TRBJ1-4,TRBV10-3,NA,CAIRDSNLNEKLFF,TGTGCCATCAGGGACAGCAACCTTAATGAAAAACTGTTTTTT
few,TRBJ2-1,TRBV5-4,NA,CASSATLTRVGSYNEQFF,TGTGCCAGCAGCGCCACGCTAACTAGGGTCGGCTCCTACAATGAGCAGTTCTTC
NA,TRBJ2-3,TRBV2,NA,CASTKTGDTQYF,TGTGCCAGCACCAAGACAGGAGATACGCAGTATTTT
NA,TRBJ2-6,TRBV28,TRBD1,CASRSPYGTGAPSGANVLTF,TGTGCCAGCAGATCCCCATATGGGACAGGGGCCCCCTCTGGGGCCAACGTCCTGACTTTC
many,TRBJ2-5,TRBV6-5,NA,CASSYSGSGQETQYF,TGTGCCAGCAGTTACTCGGGCAGCGGCCAAGAGACCCAGTACTTC
few,TRBJ2-1,TRBV2,NA,CASSEVRFYNEQFF,TGTGCCAGCAGTGAAGTAAGGTTCTACAATGAGCAGTTCTTC
NA,TRBJ2-1,TRBV7-2,NA,CASSLAVAGGKFF,TGTGCCAGCAGCTTAGCGGTGGCTGGAGGGAAGTTCTTC
many,TRBJ1-5,TRBV6-6,NA,CASSYLTDDQPQHF,TGTGCCAGCAGTTACCTGACAGACGATCAGCCCCAGCATTTT
few,TRBJ1-2,TRBV29-1,NA,CSVAKPLGGPNYGYTF,TGCAGCGTTGCCAAACCTCTGGGGGGCCCTAACTATGGCTACACCTTC
many,TRBJ1-4,TRBV7-6,NA,CASKQGVGSNEKLFF,TGTGCCAGCAAGCAAGGGGTGGGGTCTAATGAAAAACTGTTTTTT
few,TRBJ2-3,TRBV14,TRBD1,CASSQRGQGTDTQYF,TGTGCCAGCAGCCAAAGGGGACAGGGCACAGATACGCAGTATTTT
NA,TRBJ2-7,TRBV18,NA,CASSLRTWVDEQYF,TGTGCCAGCTCACTTCGGACTTGGGTCGACGAGCAGTACTTC
NA,TRBJ2-4,TRBV6-6,NA,CATQLGDIQYF,TGTGCCACCCAACTAGGGGACATTCAGTACTTC
many,TRBJ2-5,TRBV29-1,TRBD2,CSAGGTSGRVETQYF,TGCAGCGCTGGCGGGACTAGCGGGAGGGTAGAGACCCAGTACTTC
few,TRBJ2-5,TRBV2,NA,CASSVQQETQYF,TGTGCCAGCAGTGTACAGCAAGAGACCCAGTACTTC
NA,TRBJ2-3,TRBV30,TRBD1,CAWSGGTGNTDTQYF,TGTGCCTGGAGCGGAGGGACAGGGAACACAGATACGCAGTATTTT
many,TRBJ2-2,TRBV7-9,TRBD2,CASSLGLAAGELFF,TGTGCCAGCAGCTTAGGTCTAGCGGCCGGGGAGCTGTTTTTT
NA,TRBJ2-7,TRBV7-2,NA,CASSSHRGPYEQYF,TGTGCCAGCAGCTCGCACCGGGGACCCTACGAGCAGTACTTC
few,TRBJ1-3,TRBV9,NA,CASSVGSVGNTIYF,TGTGCCAGCAGCGTAGGGTCAGTTGGAAACACCATATATTTT
NA,TRBJ1-1,TRBV9,NA,CASSAPVGATTEAFF,TGTGCCAGCAGCGCCCCGGTGGGTGCCACCACTGAAGCTTTCTTT
NA,TRBJ2-7,TRBV5-1,NA,CASSPSTVTPFYEQYF,TGCGCCAGCAGCCCCTCGACAGTAACCCCCTTCTACGAGCAGTACTTC
many,TRBJ2-6,TRBV9,TRBD1,CASSANRDRGLSGANVLTF,TGTGCCAGCAGCGCGAACCGGGACAGAGGCCTCTCTGGGGCCAACGTCCTGACTTTC
few,TRBJ2-2,TRBV5-1,TRBD1,CASSLLKGQGNTGELFF,TGCGCCAGCAGCCTACTCAAGGGACAGGGGAACACCGGGGAGCTGTTTTTT
few,TRBJ1-2,TRBV30,NA,CAWSPTGIGGYTF,TGTGCCTGGAGTCCCACAGGGATCGGTGGCTACACCTTC
few,TRBJ2-7,TRBV29-1,NA,CSVATVHEQYF,TGCAGCGTTGCCACGGTTCACGAGCAGTACTTC
NA,TRBJ2-7,TRBV6-1,NA,CASSAAYEQYF,TGTGCCAGCAGCGCTGCCTACGAGCAGTACTTC
few,TRBJ2-1,TRBV11-2,NA,CASSYLSGTGSYNEQFF,TGTGCCAGCAGCTATCTGTCCGGGACTGGCTCTTACAATGAGCAGTTCTTC
few,TRBJ2-5,TRBV2,TRBD2,CASSQTSVEETQYF,TGTGCCAGCAGTCAGACTAGCGTCGAAGAGACCCAGTACTTC
few,TRBJ2-1,TRBV30,NA,CAWSGGHLYNEQFF,TGTGCCTGGAGTGGGGGACATCTGTACAATGAGCAGTTCTTC
few,TRBJ2-7,TRBV5-1,TRBD2,CASSLGGSDEQYF,TGCGCCAGCAGCTTAGGCGGGAGCGACGAGCAGTACTTC
NA,TRBJ2-7,TRBV29-1,TRBD2,CSVSGTSGSSYEQYF,TGCAGCGTATCAGGGACTAGCGGGAGTTCCTACGAGCAGTACTTC